This TCR beta chain is drawn from a study of cytomegalovirus exposure and HLA in healthy donors. Whole-study results and caveats: Later analysis demonstrated an association between a missense DCLRE1C variant and TCR beta V- and J-gene trimming.

Regarding this clone: Its specificity is not known.

CDR3 size: 18 residues. V shed 3 bases, J shed 6 bases, and the junction held 17 bases outside the gene matches. Germline CDR1 reads GTSNPN; CDR2 reads SVGIG (reference sequence). 60 Vbeta and 13 Jbeta primers were used in PCR. Libraries were prepared by immunoSEQ multiplex PCR; TCRdb keeps only in-frame clonotypes and omits some of them. The repertoire holds approximately 140,000 clones, 88% seen once, with around 0.5% in the top ten. The TCR was taken from a woman between 40 and 55 years old in good health and CMV-seronegative. The sequenced material came from PBMCs. The chain joins TRBV30 to TRBJ1-5; TRBD1 aligns across 10 bases. The CDR3 nucleotides read TGTGCCTGGAGACCCCGGTTAGGGACAGGGGCCGTGGGTCAGCCCCAGCATTTT. It specifies CAWRPRLGTGAVGQPQHF.